What follows are 10 T cell receptor beta chains derived from one specimen sequenced in a study of OX40 agonist ivuxolimab in advanced cancers. Sequencing used immunoSEQ multiplex PCR; TCRdb keeps in-frame clones, though not all of them. The data contain roughly 140,000 clones, approximately 94% of them singletons. The input for sequencing was CD4+ or CD8+ T cells sorted from blood, taken in a trial of the OX40 agonist ivuxolimab. These receptors were obtained from an adult with an advanced solid tumor such as melanoma, head and neck, liver or kidney cancer.

The genes are TRBV18 and TRBJ2-7; TRBD1 might be the D (6 bases). Germline CDR1 and CDR2: KGHSH and LQKENI. The CDR3 is 13 residues long. The V and J ends lost 5 bases and 2 bases respectively, with 10 bases between them. The CDR3 DNA reads as TGTGCCAGCTCAGACAGGACCACCTACGAGCAGTACTTC. It translates to CASSDRTTYEQYF.

This clone was counted once. The chain combines TRBV19 with TRBJ2-1; D call uncertain. Germline V gene lookup returns CDR1 LNHDA and CDR2 SQIVND (reference sequence). This CDR3 contains 14 residues. V shed 2 bases and J shed 10 bases, with 15 bases lying between them. CDR3 residues: CASSITDFAAEQFF. Here the CDR3 DNA reads TGTGCCAGTAGTATAACCGATTTCGCGGCCGAGCAGTTCTTC. Using reference TRBV19 and TRBJ2-1 for the parts outside the CDR3, the full variable domain is DGGITQSPKYLFRKEGQNVTLSCEQNLNHDAMYWYRQDPGQGLRLIYYSQIVNDFQKGDIAEGYSVSREKKESFPLTVTSAQKNPTAFYLCASSITDFAAEQFFGPGTRLTVL.

This chain joins TRBV29-1 and TRBJ1-5; D not resolved. This CDR3 contains 10 residues. Germline lookup yields CDR1 SQVTM and CDR2 ANQGSEA. V lost 4 bases and J lost 5, with 3 bases in between. The CDR3 DNA reads as TGCAGCGTTGGGGATCAGCCCCAGCATTTT. Its translation: CSVGDQPQHF. The full variable domain, in which reference TRBV29-1 and TRBJ1-5 provide the parts outside the CDR3, is SAVISQKPSRDICQRGTSLTIQCQVDSQVTMMFWYRQQPGQSLTLIATANQGSEATYESGFVIDKFPISRPNLTFSTLTVSNMSPEDSSIYLCSVGDQPQHFGDGTRLSIL.

This clone was recorded only once. The chain is built from TRBV25-1 and TRBJ1-5, with TRBD1 matching over 11 bases. CDR3 length equals 17 residues. Germline loops: CDR1 MGHDK, CDR2 SYGVNS. Germline trimming cut 2 bases from V and 5 bases from J; bases unmatched to any gene: 8. The CDR3 nucleotides are TGTGCCAGCAGTGAAGGAGGGACAGGGGGTTATCATCAGCCCCAGCATTTT. It specifies CASSEGGTGGYHQPQHF. The full variable domain, its missing parts supplied by reference TRBV25-1 and TRBJ1-5, is EADIYQTPRYLVIGTGKKITLECSQTMGHDKMYWYQQDPGMELHLIHYSYGVNSTEKGDLSSESTVSRIRTEHFPLTLESARPSHTSQYLCASSEGGTGGYHQPQHFGDGTRLSIL.

The chain couples TRBV28 to TRBJ1-2; D gene uncertain. V lost 6 bases, J lost 2 bases, and 16 bases lay in between. CDR1 and CDR2 (germline): MDHEN, SYDVKM. This CDR3 has 15 residues. Written as DNA, the CDR3 is TGTGCCAGCAGCGCAACTTGGACGGCAAACTATGGCTACACCTTC. This translates into CASSATWTANYGYTF.

Concerning this clone: One end of the junction is discordant with germline, which a read error may explain. The chain couples TRBV5-1 to TRBJ2-7, with D uncertain. The CDR3 runs 13 residues. The germline V gene encodes CDR1 SGHRS and CDR2 YFSETQ. CDR3 amino acids: CASTRDFSYEQYF. The CDR3 coding sequence is TGTGCCAGCACCCGAGACTTCTCCTACGAGCAGTACTTC.

This rearrangement joins TRBV6-5 to TRBJ2-5; 7 bases map to TRBD2. Matching the DNA end better, TRBJ2-7 makes the J call doubtful. The CDR3 runs 15 residues. Germline V CDR1 and CDR2: MNHEY, SVGAGI. In DNA, the CDR3 is TGTGCCAGCAGTTACAGGACCCGGGGGGCCTACGAGCAGTACTTC. Translated, it gives CASSYRTRGAYEQYF.

This chain links TRBV4-3 with TRBJ2-1; TRBD2 might be the D (7 bases). V lost 2 bases, J lost 9 bases, and 17 bases lay in between. CDR1 is LGHNA, CDR2 YSLEER, per germline. The CDR3 runs 15 residues. The CDR3 coding sequence is TGCGCCAGCAGCCAAAGGGGGACTACGAGGGGTGAGCAGTTCTTC. It translates to CASSQRGTTRGEQFF.

This chain links TRBV19 with TRBJ1-6; D is possibly TRBD1 (6 bases). CDR3 length: 15 amino acids. V was clipped by 4 bases and J by 7 bases, with 14 bases between them. Germline V gene data show CDR1 as LNHDA and CDR2 as SQIVND (reference sequence). CDR3 DNA sequence: TGTGCCAGTAGTACACGACAGGACCTCAATTCACCCCTCCACTTT. This sequence encodes CASSTRQDLNSPLHF.

The J gene is TRBJ1-1, the V gene TRBV7-2; no clear D. The ends were cut back, 6 bases at V and 7 bases at J, with 12 bases in the middle. CDR3 length: 12 amino acids. CDR1 SGHTA and CDR2 FQGNSA come from the germline V gene. CDR3 coding DNA: TGTGCCAGCAGATTAAATAGACATGAAGCTTTCTTT. Amino acids: CASRLNRHEAFF.